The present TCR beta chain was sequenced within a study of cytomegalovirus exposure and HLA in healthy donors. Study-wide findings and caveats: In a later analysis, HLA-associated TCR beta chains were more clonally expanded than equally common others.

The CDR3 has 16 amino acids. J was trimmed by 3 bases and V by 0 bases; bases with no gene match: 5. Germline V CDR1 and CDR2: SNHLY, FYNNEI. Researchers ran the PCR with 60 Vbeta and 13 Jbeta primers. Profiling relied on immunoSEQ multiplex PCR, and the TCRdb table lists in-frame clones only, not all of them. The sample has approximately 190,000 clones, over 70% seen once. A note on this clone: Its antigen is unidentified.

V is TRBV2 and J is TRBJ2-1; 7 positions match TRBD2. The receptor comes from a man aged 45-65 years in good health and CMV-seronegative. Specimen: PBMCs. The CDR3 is CASSEALGLGYNEQFF. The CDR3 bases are TGTGCCAGCAGTGAAGCCTTAGGACTAGGCTACAATGAGCAGTTCTTC.